The sequence of this T cell receptor (beta chain) was determined in a study of CD8+CD57+ T cells in acquired aplastic anemia. Study overall: Recorded DNA amounts for sorted CD4+ and CD8+ cells had an average of around 3.4 ug.

The CDR3 consists of 19 residues. The V end was cut by 7 bases, the J end by 0 bases, with 25 bases between. CDR1 and CDR2 (germline): PRHDT, FYEKMQ (reference sequence). This clonotype came up many times. Genomic DNA, the template, was used for profiling of the TCR beta VDJ and CDR3. TCRdb passed the reads through MiXCR, listing each CDR3 protein once. The sample includes some 240,000 distinct CDR3 sequences, almost 35% seen only once; the top ten take 0.95% to 1.3%. Specimen: sorted CD4+, CD8+, or CD8+CD57+ T cells (not recorded which) from PBMCs. This sequence originates from a human donor in good health, serving as a control. This sequence joins TRBV13 and TRBJ2-4; D is uncertain. CDR3 amino acids: CASIFPDPTSVRAKNIQYF. CDR3 DNA: TGTGCCAGCATATTTCCGGACCCCACATCCGTTCGAGCCAAAAACATTCAGTACTTC. Looking up the rest from reference TRBV13 and TRBJ2-4 gives the full variable domain: AAGVIQSPRHLIKEKRETATLKCYPIPRHDTVYWYQQGPGQDPQFLISFYEKMQSDKGSIPDRFSAQQFSDYHSELNMSSLELGDSALYFCASIFPDPTSVRAKNIQYFGAGTRLSVL.